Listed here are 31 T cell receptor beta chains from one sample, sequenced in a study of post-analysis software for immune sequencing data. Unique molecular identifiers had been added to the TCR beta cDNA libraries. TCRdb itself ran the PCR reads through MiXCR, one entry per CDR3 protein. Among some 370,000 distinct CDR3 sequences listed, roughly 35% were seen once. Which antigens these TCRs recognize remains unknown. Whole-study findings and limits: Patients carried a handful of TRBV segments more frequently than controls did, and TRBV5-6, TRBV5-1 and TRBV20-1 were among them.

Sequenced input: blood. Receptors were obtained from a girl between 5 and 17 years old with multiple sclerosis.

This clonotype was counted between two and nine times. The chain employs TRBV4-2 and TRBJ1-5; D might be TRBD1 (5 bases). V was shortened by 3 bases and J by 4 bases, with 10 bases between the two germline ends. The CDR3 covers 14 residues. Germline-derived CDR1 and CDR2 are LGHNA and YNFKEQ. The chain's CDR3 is CASSHTGTNQPQHF. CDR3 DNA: TGTGCCAGCAGCCATACCGGGACGAATCAGCCCCAGCATTTT.

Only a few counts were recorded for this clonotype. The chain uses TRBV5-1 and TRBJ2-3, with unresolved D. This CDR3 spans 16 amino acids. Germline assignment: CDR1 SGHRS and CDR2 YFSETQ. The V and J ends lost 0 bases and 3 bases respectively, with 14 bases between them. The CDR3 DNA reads TGCGCCAGCAGCTTGGGGGTAGATATGGGGACAGATACGCAGTATTTT. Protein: CASSLGVDMGTDTQYF.

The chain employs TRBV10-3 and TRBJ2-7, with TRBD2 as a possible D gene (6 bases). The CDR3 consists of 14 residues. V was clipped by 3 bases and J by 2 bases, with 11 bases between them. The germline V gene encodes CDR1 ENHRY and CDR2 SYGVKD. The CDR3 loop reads CAISDRERAYEQYF. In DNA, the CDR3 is TGTGCCATCAGTGATAGAGAGCGGGCCTACGAGCAGTACTTC.

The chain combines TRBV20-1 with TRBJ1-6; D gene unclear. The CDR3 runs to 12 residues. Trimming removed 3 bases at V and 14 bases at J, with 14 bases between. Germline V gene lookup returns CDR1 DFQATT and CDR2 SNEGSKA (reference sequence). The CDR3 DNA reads TGCAGTGCTAGCGGGGTGGGTAATACCCTCCACTTT. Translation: CSASGVGNTLHF.

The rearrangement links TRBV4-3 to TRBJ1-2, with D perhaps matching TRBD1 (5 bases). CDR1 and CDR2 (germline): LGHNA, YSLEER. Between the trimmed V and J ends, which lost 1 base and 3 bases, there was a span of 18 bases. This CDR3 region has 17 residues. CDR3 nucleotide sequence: TGCGCCAGCAGCCAAGTAAGGGGACCCATGGGAGACTATGGCTACACCTTC. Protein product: CASSQVRGPMGDYGYTF.

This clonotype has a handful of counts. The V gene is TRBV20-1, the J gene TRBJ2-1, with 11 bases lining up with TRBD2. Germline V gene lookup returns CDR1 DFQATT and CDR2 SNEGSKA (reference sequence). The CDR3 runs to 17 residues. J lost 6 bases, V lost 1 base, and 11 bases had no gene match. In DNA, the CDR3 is TGCAGTGCTAGAGCGGCGGCTAGCGGGGGGAACCTCAATGAGCAGTTCTTC. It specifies CSARAAASGGNLNEQFF.

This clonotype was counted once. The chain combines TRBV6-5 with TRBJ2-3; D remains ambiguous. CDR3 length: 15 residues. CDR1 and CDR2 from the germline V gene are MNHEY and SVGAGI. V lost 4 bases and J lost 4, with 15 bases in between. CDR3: CASSFGLPESDTQYF. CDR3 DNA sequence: TGTGCCAGCAGTTTCGGTCTGCCTGAATCAGATACGCAGTATTTT.

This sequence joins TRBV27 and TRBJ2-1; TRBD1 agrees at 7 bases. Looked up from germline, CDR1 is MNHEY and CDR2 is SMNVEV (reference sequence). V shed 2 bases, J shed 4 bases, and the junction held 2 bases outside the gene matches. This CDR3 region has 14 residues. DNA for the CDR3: TGTGCCAGCAGTTTAATGGGACAGTACAATGAGCAGTTCTTC. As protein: CASSLMGQYNEQFF.

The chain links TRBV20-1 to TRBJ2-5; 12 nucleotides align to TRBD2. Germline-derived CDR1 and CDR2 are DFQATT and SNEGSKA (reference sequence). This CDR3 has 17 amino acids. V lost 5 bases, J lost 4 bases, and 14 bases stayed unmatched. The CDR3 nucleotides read TGCAGTGCTCCCCGGCTAGCGGGGGGGGGCAGCGGAGAGACCCAGTACTTC. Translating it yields CSAPRLAGGGSGETQYF.

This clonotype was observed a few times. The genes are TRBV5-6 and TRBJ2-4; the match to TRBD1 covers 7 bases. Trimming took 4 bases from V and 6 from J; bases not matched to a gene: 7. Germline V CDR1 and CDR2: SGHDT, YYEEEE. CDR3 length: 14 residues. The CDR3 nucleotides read TGTGCCAGCAGCCCGAGACAGGGATTAAACATTCAGTACTTC. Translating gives CASSPRQGLNIQYF.

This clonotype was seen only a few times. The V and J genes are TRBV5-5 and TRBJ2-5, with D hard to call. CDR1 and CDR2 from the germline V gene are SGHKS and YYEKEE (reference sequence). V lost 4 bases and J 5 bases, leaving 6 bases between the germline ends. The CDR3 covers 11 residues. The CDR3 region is CASSGLETQYF. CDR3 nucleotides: TGTGCCAGCAGCGGATTGGAGACCCAGTACTTC.

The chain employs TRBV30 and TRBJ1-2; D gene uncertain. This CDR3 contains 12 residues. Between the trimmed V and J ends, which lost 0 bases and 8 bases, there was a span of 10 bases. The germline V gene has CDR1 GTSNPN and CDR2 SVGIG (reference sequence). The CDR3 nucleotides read TGTGCCTGGAGTGTACTAGGAGAGGGCTACACCTTC. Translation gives CAWSVLGEGYTF.

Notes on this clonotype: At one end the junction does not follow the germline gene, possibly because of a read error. The CDR3 region is CAGSPDGGRAYEQFF. The CDR3 nucleotides are TGTGCCGGCAGCCCCGACGGGGGTCGTGCATATGAGCAGTTCTTC. The chain is built from TRBV7-3 and TRBJ2-1; possibly TRBD2 for D (6 bases). CDR1 and CDR2 (germline): SGHTA, FQGTGA. CDR3 length: 15 residues.

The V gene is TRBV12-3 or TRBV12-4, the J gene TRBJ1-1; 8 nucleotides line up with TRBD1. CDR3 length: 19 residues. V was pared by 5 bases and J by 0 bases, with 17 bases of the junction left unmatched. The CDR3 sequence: CASSPRGPGQGGLNTEAFF. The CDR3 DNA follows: TGTGCCAGCAGTCCTAGGGGCCCCGGACAGGGAGGGTTGAACACTGAAGCTTTCTTT.

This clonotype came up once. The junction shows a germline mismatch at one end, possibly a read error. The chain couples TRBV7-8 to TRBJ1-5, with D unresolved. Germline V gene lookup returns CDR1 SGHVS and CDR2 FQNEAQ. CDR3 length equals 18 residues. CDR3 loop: CTSSLVFGAPQGNQPQHF. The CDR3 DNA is TGTACCAGCAGCTTAGTATTCGGTGCCCCCCAAGGCAATCAGCCCCAGCATTTT.

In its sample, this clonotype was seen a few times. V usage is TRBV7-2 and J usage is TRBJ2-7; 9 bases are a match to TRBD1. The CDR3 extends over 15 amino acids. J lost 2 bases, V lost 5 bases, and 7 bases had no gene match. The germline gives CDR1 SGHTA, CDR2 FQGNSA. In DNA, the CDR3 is TGTGCCAGCAGCCTAAGGGGACAGGGACCCTACGAGCAGTACTTC. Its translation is CASSLRGQGPYEQYF. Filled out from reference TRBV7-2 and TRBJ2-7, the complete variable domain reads GAGVSQSPSNKVTEKGKDVELRCDPISGHTALYWYRQSLGQGLEFLIYFQGNSAPDKSGLPSDRFSAERTGGSVSTLTIQRTQQEDSAVYLCASSLRGQGPYEQYFGPGTRLTVT.

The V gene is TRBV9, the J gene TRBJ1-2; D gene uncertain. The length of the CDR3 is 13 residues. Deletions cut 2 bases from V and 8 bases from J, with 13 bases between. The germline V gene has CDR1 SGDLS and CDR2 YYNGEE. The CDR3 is CASSVDGKAGYTF. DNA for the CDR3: TGTGCCAGCAGCGTCGACGGAAAGGCGGGCTACACCTTC.

CDR3 residues: CASRETWDGNQPQHF. The CDR3 DNA is TGTGCCAGCAGAGAAACGTGGGATGGCAATCAGCCCCAGCATTTT. This chain joins TRBV6-5 and TRBJ1-5; D not resolved. The V end was cut by 6 bases, the J end by 2 bases, with 14 bases between. Germline loops: CDR1 MNHEY, CDR2 SVGAGI. This CDR3 has 15 amino acids.

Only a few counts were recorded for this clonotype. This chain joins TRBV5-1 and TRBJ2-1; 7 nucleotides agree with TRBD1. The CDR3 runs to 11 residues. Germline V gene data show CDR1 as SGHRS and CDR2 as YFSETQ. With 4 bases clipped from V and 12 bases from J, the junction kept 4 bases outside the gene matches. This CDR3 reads CASSRQGVQFF. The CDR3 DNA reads TGCGCCAGCAGCCGACAGGGCGTGCAGTTCTTC.

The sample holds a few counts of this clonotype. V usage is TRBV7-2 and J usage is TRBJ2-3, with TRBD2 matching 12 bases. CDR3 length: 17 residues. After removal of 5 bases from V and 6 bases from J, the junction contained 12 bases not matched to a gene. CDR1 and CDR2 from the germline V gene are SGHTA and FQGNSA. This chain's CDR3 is CASSPRGLAGTGDTQYF. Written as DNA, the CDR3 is TGTGCCAGCAGCCCCCGAGGACTAGCGGGAACCGGTGATACGCAGTATTTT.

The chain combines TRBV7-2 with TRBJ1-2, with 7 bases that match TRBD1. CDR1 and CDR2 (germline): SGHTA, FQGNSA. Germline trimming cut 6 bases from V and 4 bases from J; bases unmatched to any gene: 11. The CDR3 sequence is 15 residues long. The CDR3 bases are TGTGCCAGCAGACAACCGGGACAGAGTTTCTATGGCTACACCTTC. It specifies CASRQPGQSFYGYTF.

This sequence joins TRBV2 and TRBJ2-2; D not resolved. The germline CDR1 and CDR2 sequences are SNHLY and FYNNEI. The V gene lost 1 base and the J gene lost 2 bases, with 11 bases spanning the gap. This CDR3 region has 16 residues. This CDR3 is CASSEGPDGNTGELFF. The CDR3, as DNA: TGTGCCAGCAGTGAAGGTCCGGACGGAAACACCGGGGAGCTGTTTTTT.

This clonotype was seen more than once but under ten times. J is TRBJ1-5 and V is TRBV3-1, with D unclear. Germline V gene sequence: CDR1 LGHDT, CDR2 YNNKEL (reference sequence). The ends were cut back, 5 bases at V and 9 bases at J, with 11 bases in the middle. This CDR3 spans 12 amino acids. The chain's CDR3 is CASSSGDRPQHF. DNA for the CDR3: TGTGCCAGCAGCTCGGGTGATCGGCCCCAGCATTTT.

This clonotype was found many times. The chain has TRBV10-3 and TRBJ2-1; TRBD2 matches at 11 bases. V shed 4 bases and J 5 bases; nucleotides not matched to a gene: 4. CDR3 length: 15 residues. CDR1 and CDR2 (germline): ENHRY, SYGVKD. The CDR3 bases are TGTGCCATCAGTGGCAGGGGACTAGCGGACAATGAGCAGTTCTTC. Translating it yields CAISGRGLADNEQFF.

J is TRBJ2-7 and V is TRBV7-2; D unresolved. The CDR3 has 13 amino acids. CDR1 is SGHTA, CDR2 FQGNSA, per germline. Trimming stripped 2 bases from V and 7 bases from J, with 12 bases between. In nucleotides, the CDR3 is TGTGCCAGCAGCTTAAGAACTCCCCCTGAGCAGTACTTC. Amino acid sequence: CASSLRTPPEQYF.

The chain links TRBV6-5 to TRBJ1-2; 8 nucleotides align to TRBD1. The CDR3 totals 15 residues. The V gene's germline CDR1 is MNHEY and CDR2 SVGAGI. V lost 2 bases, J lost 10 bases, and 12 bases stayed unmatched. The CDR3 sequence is CASSYEETGVRIYTF. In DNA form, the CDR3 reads TGTGCCAGCAGTTACGAGGAGACAGGGGTCCGTATCTACACCTTC.

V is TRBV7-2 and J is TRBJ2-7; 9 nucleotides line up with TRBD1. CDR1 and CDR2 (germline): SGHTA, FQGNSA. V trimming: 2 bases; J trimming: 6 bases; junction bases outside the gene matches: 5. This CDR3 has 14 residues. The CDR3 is CASSLRQGVSEQYF. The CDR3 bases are TGTGCCAGCAGCTTAAGACAGGGGGTGAGCGAGCAGTACTTC.

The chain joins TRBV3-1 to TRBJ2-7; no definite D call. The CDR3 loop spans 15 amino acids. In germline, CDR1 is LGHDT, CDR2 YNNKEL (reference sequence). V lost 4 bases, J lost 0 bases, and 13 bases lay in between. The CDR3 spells CASSPPYSGSYEQYF. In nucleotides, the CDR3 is TGTGCCAGCAGCCCCCCATACTCGGGCTCCTACGAGCAGTACTTC.

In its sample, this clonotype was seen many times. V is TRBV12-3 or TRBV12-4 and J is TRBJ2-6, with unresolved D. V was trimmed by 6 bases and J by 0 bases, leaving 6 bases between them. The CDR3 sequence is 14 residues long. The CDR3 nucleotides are TGTGCCAGCAGGGTCCACTCTGGGGCCAACGTCCTGACTTTC. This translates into CASRVHSGANVLTF.

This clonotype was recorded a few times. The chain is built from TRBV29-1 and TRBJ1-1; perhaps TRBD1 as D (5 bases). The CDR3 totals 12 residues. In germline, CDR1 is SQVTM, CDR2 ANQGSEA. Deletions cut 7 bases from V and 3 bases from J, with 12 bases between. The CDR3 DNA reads TGCAGCGCCGAGGGGATGTACACTGAAGCTTTCTTT. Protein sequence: CSAEGMYTEAFF.

CDR3 loop: CASSPWTGSNQPQHF. The CDR3 bases are TGTGCCAGCAGCCCGTGGACAGGTAGCAATCAGCCCCAGCATTTT. The chain combines TRBV7-9 with TRBJ1-5; 7 bases align to TRBD1. V shed 5 bases, J shed 0 bases, and the junction held 4 bases outside the gene matches. The CDR3 is 15 amino acids. Germline lookup yields CDR1 SEHNR and CDR2 FQNEAQ (reference sequence).